The clone carrying this TCR beta chain was counted at least ten times. Antigen: not known. Trimming removed 2 bases from V and 5 bases from J, with 24 bases in between. The CDR3 loop spans 17 amino acids. CDR1 and CDR2 from the germline V gene are DFQATT and SNEGSKA (reference sequence). This entry belongs to a study of regulatory T cells in long-lasting Graves disease. Findings of the study overall: Newly diagnosed Graves' patients had higher TCR diversity than persistent ones. Preferential use of TRBV28, TRBJ1-2 and TRBJ2-5 was seen in persistent disease.

The sample's time point: persistent/refractory GD, antithyroid drugs over 5 years with positive TRAb. Isolated PBMC RNA provided the starting material for the TCR library. An endocrinology unit in Xi'an, China, supplied the patients. TCR beta libraries were built with iRepertoire HTBI primers and Arm-PCR of CDR3 regions. TCRdb passed the multiplex PCR reads through MiXCR, listing each CDR3 protein once. The repertoire includes 310,000 or so distinct CDR3 sequences, 20% to 25% of them detected once, and 56% sits in the top ten. Sequenced here: peripheral blood mononuclear cells (PBMCs), sampled when the disease was refractory, from a patient treated with antithyroid drugs. The chain has TRBV20-1 and TRBJ2-5; D is unresolved. This clonotype was sampled from a female donor with Graves disease. In DNA, the CDR3 is TGCAGTGCTAGAAGTGCTAGAATCTTGGAAGGGTGGGAGACCCAGTACTTC. It yields the protein CSARSARILEGWETQYF.